One TCR beta chain is described in this entry. What it binds is not known. This specimen comes from a study of shared clonotypes between healthy human individuals. About the study: CD4 naive and CD4 memory each took three plates per donor, while CD8 naive took two and CD8 memory one.

Study conclusions and caveats: Estimated richness values were generally larger in naive subsets than in memory subsets.

A deep-level run was used for the assay. Over several immunoSEQ plates, each subset's genomic DNA was distributed in even portions. Repertoires were generated with immunoSEQ multiplex PCR, while TCRdb's copy carries only in-frame clones and drops some. The data contain 2 million to 2.5 million clones, 85% to 95% of them singletons. Germline CDR1 is MDHEN and CDR2 is SYDVKM. This CDR3 has 15 residues. The V and J ends lost 3 bases and 0 bases respectively, with 12 bases between them. This receptor was taken from a man aged 18 to 30 in good health. Some clones in this sample may be carry-over from other donors' samples. The chain recombines TRBV28 with TRBJ2-7, with D unresolved. Sequencing was performed on naive CD4+ T cells from PBMCs. Subset here: CD45RA+ positively selected. The CDR3 here is CASSFDSSASYEQYF. The CDR3 nucleotides are TGTGCCAGCAGTTTCGACTCCTCAGCCTCCTACGAGCAGTACTTC.